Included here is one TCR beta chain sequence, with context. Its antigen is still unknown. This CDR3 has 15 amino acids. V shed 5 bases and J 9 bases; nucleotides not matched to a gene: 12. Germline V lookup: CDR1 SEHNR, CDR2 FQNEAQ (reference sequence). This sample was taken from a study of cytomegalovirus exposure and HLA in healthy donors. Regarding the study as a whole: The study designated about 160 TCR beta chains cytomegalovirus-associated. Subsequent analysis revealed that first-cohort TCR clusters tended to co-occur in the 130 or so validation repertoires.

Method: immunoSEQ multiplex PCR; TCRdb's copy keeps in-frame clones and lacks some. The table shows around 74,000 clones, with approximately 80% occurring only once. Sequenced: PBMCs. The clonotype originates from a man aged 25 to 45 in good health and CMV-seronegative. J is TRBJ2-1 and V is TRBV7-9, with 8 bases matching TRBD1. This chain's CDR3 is CASSHTVDREGEQFF. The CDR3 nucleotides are TGTGCCAGCAGCCATACAGTGGACAGGGAAGGTGAGCAGTTCTTC.